The rows below give T cell receptor beta chains drawn from one sample of a study of T cell repertoires in cytomegalovirus infection. TCRdb fed the reads into MiXCR, producing one record per CDR3 protein. In the table there are roughly 570,000 distinct CDR3 sequences, roughly 43% of which are singletons. These receptors' antigens are unknown. The source material was cultured PBMCs, sampled from culture after CMV antigen stimulation. Receptors were obtained from a human donor in good health (CMV status not recorded). Some clones in this sample may be carry-over from other donors' samples. The CDR3 runs from the conserved cysteine through the conserved F or W. Each record gives: CDR3 protein, CDR3 DNA, clone size, V gene, J gene, D gene. The D gene is left open where the match is weak. A clone size is listed for some rows: how often the clone was seen (once, few, many), or a class if it is expanded.

CDR3 protein: CASSSLGAVADTIYF; CDR3 DNA: TGTGCCAGTAGTTCCCTCGGGGCCGTCGCGGATACCATATATTTT; clone size: -; V gene: TRBV19; J gene: TRBJ1-3; D gene: -
CDR3 protein: CASSLFGTGSGSGNTIYF; CDR3 DNA: TGTGCCAGCAGCTTATTTGGGACAGGCTCCGGGTCTGGAAACACCATATATTTT; clone size: -; V gene: TRBV7-6; J gene: TRBJ1-3; D gene: TRBD1
CDR3 protein: CATSKVEKLFF; CDR3 DNA: TGTGCCACCTCGAAAGTTGAAAAACTGTTTTTT; clone size: -; V gene: TRBV28; J gene: TRBJ1-4; D gene: -
CDR3 protein: CASSQQNLNTEAFF; CDR3 DNA: TGTGCCAGCAGCCAACAGAACCTAAACACTGAAGCTTTCTTT; clone size: -; V gene: TRBV7-4; J gene: TRBJ1-1; D gene: -
CDR3 protein: CASSYNDGGNYGYTF; CDR3 DNA: TGTGCCAGCAGTTACAACGACGGGGGGAACTATGGCTACACCTTC; clone size: -; V gene: TRBV6-6; J gene: TRBJ1-2; D gene: -
CDR3 protein: CASSYNRAGTGQETQYF; CDR3 DNA: TGTGCCAGCAGTTACAACCGGGCGGGGACGGGCCAAGAGACCCAGTACTTC; clone size: few; V gene: TRBV6-8; J gene: TRBJ2-5; D gene: -
CDR3 protein: CASSYRASSGNTIYF; CDR3 DNA: TGTGCCAGCAGCTATCGAGCATCCTCTGGAAACACCATATATTTT; clone size: many; V gene: TRBV7-2; J gene: TRBJ1-3; D gene: -
CDR3 protein: CASSEGQGDTEAFF; CDR3 DNA: TGTGCCAGCAGCGAAGGACAGGGGGACACTGAAGCTTTCTTT; clone size: few; V gene: TRBV7-4; J gene: TRBJ1-1; D gene: TRBD1
CDR3 protein: CAIGAGTRRETQYF; CDR3 DNA: TGTGCCATCGGGGCGGGGACCCGGAGAGAGACCCAGTACTTC; clone size: -; V gene: TRBV10-3; J gene: TRBJ2-5; D gene: -
CDR3 protein: CASNHPGQGAYEQFF; CDR3 DNA: TGTGCCAGCAACCACCCGGGACAGGGGGCCTATGAGCAGTTCTTC; clone size: few; V gene: TRBV11-2; J gene: TRBJ2-1; D gene: TRBD1
CDR3 protein: CASSFSFTDTQYF; CDR3 DNA: TGTGCCAGCAGTTTTTCCTTCACAGATACGCAGTATTTT; clone size: -; V gene: TRBV12-3/TRBV12-4; J gene: TRBJ2-3; D gene: -
CDR3 protein: CASSLGTSGGPGAQYF; CDR3 DNA: TGTGCCAGCAGCCTAGGGACTAGCGGGGGACCAGGGGCCCAGTACTTC; clone size: few; V gene: TRBV7-2; J gene: TRBJ2-5; D gene: TRBD2
CDR3 protein: CASSPRDRYNSPLHF; CDR3 DNA: TGTGCCAGCAGCCCGAGGGACAGATATAATTCACCCCTCCACTTT; clone size: -; V gene: TRBV12-3/TRBV12-4; J gene: TRBJ1-6; D gene: TRBD1
CDR3 protein: CASSTMITGGTDTQYF; CDR3 DNA: TGTGCCAGCAGCACCATGATTACCGGGGGCACAGATACGCAGTATTTT; clone size: few; V gene: TRBV11-1; J gene: TRBJ2-3; D gene: -
CDR3 protein: CASSFAGAYGYTF; CDR3 DNA: TGTGCCAGCAGTTTTGCGGGAGCCTATGGCTACACCTTC; clone size: -; V gene: TRBV12-3/TRBV12-4; J gene: TRBJ1-2; D gene: -
CDR3 protein: CASSLNGYTF; CDR3 DNA: TGTGCCAGCAGTTTAAATGGCTACACCTTC; clone size: -; V gene: TRBV27; J gene: TRBJ1-2; D gene: -
CDR3 protein: CAGGDTYGYTF; CDR3 DNA: TGTGCCGGGGGGGACACCTATGGCTACACCTTC; clone size: -; V gene: TRBV2; J gene: TRBJ1-2; D gene: -
CDR3 protein: CASRRQGESYGYTF; CDR3 DNA: TGTGCCAGCAGAAGACAGGGGGAGTCCTATGGCTACACCTTC; clone size: -; V gene: TRBV28; J gene: TRBJ1-2; D gene: TRBD1
CDR3 protein: CASSPTPGWGQPQHF; CDR3 DNA: TGTGCCAGCAGCCCCACTCCAGGTTGGGGTCAGCCCCAGCATTTT; clone size: once; V gene: TRBV7-2; J gene: TRBJ1-5; D gene: -
CDR3 protein: CATGGQGVPNEQFF; CDR3 DNA: TGTGCCACCGGTGGACAGGGAGTCCCCAATGAGCAGTTCTTC; clone size: -; V gene: TRBV2; J gene: TRBJ2-1; D gene: TRBD1
CDR3 protein: CASSHRLQWTGELFF; CDR3 DNA: TGTGCCAGTAGTCACCGCCTACAATGGACCGGGGAGCTGTTTTTT; clone size: few; V gene: TRBV19; J gene: TRBJ2-2; D gene: -
CDR3 protein: CASSLVWSNEQFF; CDR3 DNA: TGTGCCAGCAGCTTAGTCTGGAGCAATGAGCAGTTCTTC; clone size: many; V gene: TRBV7-2; J gene: TRBJ2-1; D gene: -
CDR3 protein: CSARDLRLQSQETQYF; CDR3 DNA: TGCAGTGCTAGAGATCTTCGTTTGCAGTCACAAGAGACCCAGTACTTC; clone size: -; V gene: TRBV20-1; J gene: TRBJ2-5; D gene: -
CDR3 protein: CSARDNSPGMATF; CDR3 DNA: TGCAGTGCTAGAGATAACTCCCCGGGGATGGCCACCTTC; clone size: -; V gene: TRBV20-1; J gene: TRBJ1-2; D gene: -
CDR3 protein: CASSLLGDLTDTQYF; CDR3 DNA: TGTGCCAGCAGCTTACTGGGGGACCTTACAGATACGCAGTATTTT; clone size: -; V gene: TRBV7-9; J gene: TRBJ2-3; D gene: -
CDR3 protein: CASSEYGGLSSYNSPLHF; CDR3 DNA: TGTGCCAGCAGTGAATATGGGGGTTTGAGCTCCTATAATTCACCCCTCCACTTT; clone size: few; V gene: TRBV6-1; J gene: TRBJ1-6; D gene: -
CDR3 protein: CASSLAPAGLYTDTQYF; CDR3 DNA: TGTGCCAGCAGCTTAGCCCCGGCGGGGTTGTACACAGATACGCAGTATTTT; clone size: few; V gene: TRBV7-2; J gene: TRBJ2-3; D gene: -
CDR3 protein: CASSSTTRAENTEAFF; CDR3 DNA: TGTGCCAGCAGCTCCACAACTAGGGCGGAGAACACTGAAGCTTTCTTT; clone size: few; V gene: TRBV7-6; J gene: TRBJ1-1; D gene: -
CDR3 protein: CASSHPPGYEQYF; CDR3 DNA: TGTGCCAGCAGCCATCCCCCAGGCTACGAGCAGTACTTC; clone size: -; V gene: TRBV7-8; J gene: TRBJ2-7; D gene: -
CDR3 protein: CASSFYGTTTGELFF; CDR3 DNA: TGTGCCAGCAGCTTCTACGGGACAACTACCGGGGAGCTGTTTTTT; clone size: -; V gene: TRBV11-2; J gene: TRBJ2-2; D gene: -
CDR3 protein: CASSLRGGLTDTQYF; CDR3 DNA: TGTGCCAGCAGCTTACGCGGGGGGCTCACAGATACGCAGTATTTT; clone size: many; V gene: TRBV7-2; J gene: TRBJ2-3; D gene: TRBD2
CDR3 protein: CASSPYTKTHSPLHF; CDR3 DNA: TGTGCCAGCAGCCCTTATACTAAGACGCATTCACCCCTCCACTTT; clone size: -; V gene: TRBV7-8; J gene: TRBJ1-6; D gene: -
CDR3 protein: CASSLGGRGGPETQYF; CDR3 DNA: TGTGCCAGCAGCTTAGGAGGGCGGGGGGGGCCAGAGACCCAGTACTTC; clone size: few; V gene: TRBV7-8; J gene: TRBJ2-5; D gene: TRBD2
CDR3 protein: CSVEDRQGYEKLFF; CDR3 DNA: TGCAGCGTTGAAGACCGACAGGGGTATGAAAAACTGTTTTTT; clone size: few; V gene: TRBV29-1; J gene: TRBJ1-4; D gene: TRBD1
CDR3 protein: CASSQVGGAFLPSTEAFF; CDR3 DNA: TGCGCCAGCAGCCAAGTGGGGGGGGCTTTTTTACCGAGCACTGAAGCTTTCTTT; clone size: few; V gene: TRBV4-1; J gene: TRBJ1-1; D gene: -
CDR3 protein: CASSLVPGRTYGYTF; CDR3 DNA: TGTGCCAGCAGCTTAGTCCCGGGACGGACCTATGGCTACACCTTC; clone size: many; V gene: TRBV7-2; J gene: TRBJ1-2; D gene: -
CDR3 protein: CASSSPGKGAEDTQYF; CDR3 DNA: TGTGCCAGCAGCTCCCCAGGTAAAGGGGCGGAAGATACGCAGTATTTT; clone size: -; V gene: TRBV7-6; J gene: TRBJ2-3; D gene: -
CDR3 protein: CASSLRGWDSSNQPQHF; CDR3 DNA: TGTGCCAGCAGCTTGAGGGGGTGGGACAGTAGCAATCAGCCCCAGCATTTT; clone size: -; V gene: TRBV5-4; J gene: TRBJ1-5; D gene: TRBD1
CDR3 protein: CASSSNRGLPMRYTF; CDR3 DNA: TGTGCCAGCAGTTCGAACAGGGGGCTCCCTATGCGATACACCTTC; clone size: once; V gene: TRBV12-3/TRBV12-4; J gene: TRBJ1-2; D gene: TRBD1